This T cell receptor beta chain emerged from a study of T cell clonality in common variable immunodeficiency. TCRdb's copy holds only in-frame clones and misses some; the assay was immunoSEQ multiplex PCR. The sample shows around 45,000 clones, none of them appearing just once. This CDR3 has 14 amino acids. V lost 5 bases and J lost 1, with 11 bases in between. CDR1 is SGHTA, CDR2 FQGNSA, per germline. This clone was picked up many times. The CDR3 end is not reached by the read, which stops 3 residues before it; the germline J gene fills it in. The rearrangement joins TRBV7-2 to TRBJ1-1; D unclear. The sequenced sample was peripheral blood mononuclear cells. The clonotype originates from a person aged 18 to 75 in good health. Partial CDR3 DNA: TGTGCCAGCAGCCCAAGTTCGGGGAACACTGAA. Translation gives CASSPSSGNTE. The entire CDR3 protein is CASSPSSGNTEAFF.